This TCR beta chain was retrieved from a study of blood T cells in healthy people across ages. General study findings and limits: Donor CMV status, an unknown factor, possibly confounded changes in expanded clonotypes.

A J-beta primer mix and a sample-barcoded 5' primer were used in a second PCR of about 6 to 12 cycles. Each cDNA molecule received a tag from a template-switch adaptor that had 12 random nucleotides. Using its own MiXCR run on the 5' RACE reads, TCRdb lists one record per CDR3 protein. Among around 780,000 distinct CDR3 sequences listed, about 61% were seen once. The table lists this clonotype with a few counts. Its cognate antigen is unknown. The V end lost 0 bases, the J end lost 5 bases, and 14 bases lay between the germline ends. The germline CDR1 and CDR2 sequences are LGHDT and YNNKEL (reference sequence). The CDR3 loop spans 15 amino acids.

The sequenced sample consisted of blood. This rearrangement joins TRBV3-1 to TRBJ2-7; tentatively, D is TRBD1 (6 bases). The sequence derives from a man between 35 and 55 years old in good health. CDR3 sequence (DNA): TGTGCCAGCAGCCAAGATGGGGGCGGCTACCACGAGCAGTACTTC. Protein: CASSQDGGGYHEQYF.